The clone carrying this T cell receptor beta chain was seen a single time. Its specificity is not known. This specimen comes from a study of vaccination effects on CD4 cells after COVID-19. ViraFEST used viral peptide pools to expand antigen-specific CD4+ T cells before sequencing. An approximately nine-day culture period preceded the isolation of CD4+ T cells. Nucleocapsid antibody tests were negative, and the vaccine recipients had no prior SARS-CoV-2 infection. Cultivation was performed at a few million PBMC per well with 9 to 10 IU/ml IL-2 and around 10 ug/ml peptides added. The CDR3 has 14 amino acids. Germline V gene data show CDR1 as MNHEY and CDR2 as SVGAGI. The junction had 8 bases not matched to a gene; V was cut back by 7 bases and J by 5 bases. The method was immunoSEQ multiplex PCR; TCRdb's version includes in-frame clones alone and lacks a portion of them. The sample lists 20,000 to 25,000 clones, 65% to 85% seen once, with around 28% in the top ten.

This sequence joins TRBV6-5 and TRBJ2-7; 10 positions match TRBD1. This TCR came from a human donor who received a COVID-19 vaccine. The sample here was CD4+ T cells from PBMCs cultured with HCoV-NL63 spike peptides, taken before COVID-19 vaccination. The CDR3 sequence: CASTLDRGIDEQYF. CDR3 coding DNA: TGTGCCAGCACTCTGGACAGGGGGATCGACGAGCAGTACTTC.